This T cell receptor (beta chain) was observed in a study of early T cells in non-severe SARS-CoV-2 infection (dated by TCRdb to the early 2020s). Describing the broader study: Bulk RNA from unsorted whole blood was used for TCR sequencing, so alpha and beta chains could not be paired.

This clonotype was found a few times. Its antigen target is currently unknown. There are no base qualities to consult, and no much larger clone falls within one base. The receptor library was made with 5' RACE. The reads were generated on a NextSeq 500. The TCR library protocol attached unique molecular identifiers to individual cDNA molecules to correct for sequencing error and PCR bias. Both TCR alpha and beta chains were sequenced, and tight co-correlation was observed between alpha and beta sequence abundances in each sample. For the original study's pipeline: Decombinator V4 was used to annotate the V gene, J gene and CDR3 of the TCR sequences. TCRs were defined as expanded if a significant change between any two time points was detected under a Poisson model with p below 0.0001. TCR abundances were normalised to the total number of TCRs sequenced in each sample and reported as counts per million. TRAV1-2 paired with TRAJ12, TRAJ20 or TRAJ33 defined MAIT TCRs, while TRAV10 paired with TRAJ18 defined iNKT TCRs. VDJdb, accessed 1 November 2021, was searched for CMV, EBV and SARS-CoV-2 annotated TCRs, with TCRs annotated for multiple antigens excluded. The public sequencing data were trimmed at Q25 with fastp and processed into clonotypes with MiXCR by TCRdb, which kept only in-frame beta chains. When rows share a CDR3 protein, they turn into one entry using the most common DNA and genes. TCRdb, not the original authors, processed these V and J calls. Within this sample are roughly 57,000 distinct CDR3 sequences, with under 15% of them counted one time only. The ten largest clones capture around 1.4% of the sample.

A case-control design nested within a healthcare worker cohort in London, UK, was used, with weekly nasopharyngeal swab PCR tests and blood sampling performed. Between 23 and 31 March 2020, the week of the UK lockdown, healthcare workers were enrolled and then followed up weekly for as long as 16 weeks. V is clipped by 4 bases and J by 1 base, and the sequence between their germline boundaries is 9 bases long. The CDR1 and CDR2 encoded by the germline V gene (reference sequence) are DFQATT and SNEGSKA. The CDR3, from cysteine to phenylalanine, totals 13 residues. CDR3 DNA only is kept here, 39 bases in frame from base 1. Findings and caveats that apply to the study as a whole: VDJdb matching was skewed toward anti-spike CD8 responses and likely underestimated virus-specific expansions by missing private and CD4 specificities.

The sequencing sample was made of whole blood. The sequence was collected from an adult who was a healthcare worker with PCR-confirmed SARS-CoV-2 infection or an uninfected control (not recorded which). Rearrangement joined TRBV20-1 to TRBJ2-3; TRBD2 is possibly the D segment (5 matching bases). The nucleotide sequence is TGCAGTGCTATTCTGGGAGGCACAGATACGCAGTATTTT. It specifies CSAILGGTDTQYF.